These T cell receptor beta chains were read from a single sample in a study of vaccination and CD4 T cells after COVID-19. No antigens are known for them. MiXCR, run by TCRdb on the PCR reads, gives a single entry per CDR3 protein. The sample consists of more than 15,000 distinct CDR3 sequences, about 50% of them appearing once. The sample taken for sequencing was cultured CD4+ T cells from blood. These receptor sequences come from a human donor with COVID-19. The CDR3 runs from the conserved cysteine through the conserved F or W. D genes are given only for firm matches. Size tells how often a clone was seen (once, few, many) or the class of an expanded clone, and some rows leave it out.

J: TRBJ1-5; V: TRBV27; size: few; length: 15; D: TRBD1; CDR3: CASKSDRGYNQPQHF; DNA: TGTGCCAGCAAGTCCGACAGGGGCTACAATCAGCCCCAGCATTTT
J: TRBJ2-5; V: TRBV25-1; size: .; length: 15; D: .; CDR3: CASSGSRGAQETQYF; DNA: TGTGCCAGCAGTGGGTCCCGGGGGGCACAAGAGACCCAGTACTTC
J: TRBJ2-3; V: TRBV6-2/TRBV6-3; size: .; length: 15; D: .; CDR3: CASRPPRPDTDTQYF; DNA: TGTGCCAGCAGACCTCCTCGGCCGGACACAGATACGCAGTATTTT
J: TRBJ2-1; V: TRBV6-2/TRBV6-3; size: .; length: 16; D: .; CDR3: CASSSQGGKRYNEQFF; DNA: TGTGCCAGCAGCAGCCAGGGGGGAAAAAGGTACAATGAGCAGTTCTTC
J: TRBJ1-1; V: TRBV18; size: .; length: 15; D: .; CDR3: CASSPPNGGAVEAFF; DNA: TGTGCCAGCTCACCCCCGAATGGGGGCGCGGTTGAAGCTTTCTTT
J: TRBJ2-5; V: TRBV6-2/TRBV6-3; size: few; length: 16; D: .; CDR3: CASSPRGSGIQETQYF; DNA: TGTGCCAGCAGTCCCCGAGGGAGTGGGATACAAGAGACCCAGTACTTC
J: TRBJ1-5; V: TRBV6-1; size: .; length: 15; D: .; CDR3: CASSPGQYSNQPQHF; DNA: TGTGCCAGCAGTCCCGGACAGTATAGCAATCAGCCCCAGCATTTT
J: TRBJ1-1; V: TRBV9; size: .; length: 14; D: .; CDR3: CASSSGLVNTEAFF; DNA: TGTGCCAGCAGCTCAGGGTTAGTGAACACTGAAGCTTTCTTT
J: TRBJ2-3; V: TRBV11-3; size: .; length: 14; D: .; CDR3: CASSSRDSTDTQYF; DNA: TGTGCCAGCAGCTCGCGGGACAGCACAGATACGCAGTATTTT
J: TRBJ2-2; V: TRBV2; size: few; length: 15; D: .; CDR3: CASRARGWGTGELFF; DNA: TGTGCCAGCAGGGCGAGGGGATGGGGCACCGGGGAGCTGTTTTTT
J: TRBJ2-2; V: TRBV25-1; size: few; length: 14; D: .; CDR3: CASSDTGSTGELFF; DNA: TGTGCCAGCAGTGATACCGGATCAACCGGGGAGCTGTTTTTT
J: TRBJ1-3; V: TRBV30; size: few; length: 13; D: .; CDR3: CAWLDLSGNTIYF; DNA: TGTGCCTGGCTGGACCTCTCTGGAAACACCATATATTTT
J: TRBJ2-2; V: TRBV7-6; size: once; length: 12; D: .; CDR3: CASSPGTGELFF; DNA: TGTGCCAGCAGCCCAGGCACCGGGGAGCTGTTTTTT
J: TRBJ1-3; V: TRBV6-1; size: .; length: 15; D: .; CDR3: CASSDKGSSGNTIYF; DNA: TGTGCCAGCAGTGACAAAGGGAGCTCTGGAAACACCATATATTTT
J: TRBJ2-7; V: TRBV5-1; size: .; length: 15; D: .; CDR3: CASSLASRGGSEQYF; DNA: TGCGCCAGCAGCTTGGCTTCACGAGGTGGTAGCGAGCAGTACTTC
J: TRBJ1-2; V: TRBV25-1; size: .; length: 11; D: .; CDR3: CASSESGGYTF; DNA: TGTGCCAGCAGTGAATCTGGTGGCTACACCTTC
J: TRBJ2-3; V: TRBV5-1; size: once; length: 13; D: .; CDR3: CASSLGFLNTQYF; DNA: TGCGCCAGCAGCTTGGGTTTCTTGAATACGCAGTATTTT
J: TRBJ2-7; V: TRBV28; size: .; length: 13; D: TRBD1; CDR3: CASSPTGKVKQYF; DNA: TGTGCCAGCAGTCCGACAGGGAAGGTAAAGCAGTACTTC
J: TRBJ1-3; V: TRBV30; size: few; length: 12; D: .; CDR3: CAWSVGPNTIYF; DNA: TGTGCCTGGAGTGTAGGACCCAACACCATATATTTT
J: TRBJ2-3; V: TRBV24-1; size: .; length: 16; D: TRBD2; CDR3: CATSTTGGGHSDTQYF; DNA: TGTGCCACCAGCACCACTGGCGGGGGGCACTCAGATACGCAGTATTTT
J: TRBJ2-3; V: TRBV6-2/TRBV6-3; size: .; length: 13; D: .; CDR3: CASKGGGTDTQYF; DNA: TGTGCCAGCAAAGGCGGGGGCACAGATACGCAGTATTTT
J: TRBJ2-5; V: TRBV20-1; size: .; length: 12; D: .; CDR3: CSTRHGGETQYF; DNA: TGCAGCACACGGCATGGTGGGGAGACCCAGTACTTC
J: TRBJ2-2; V: TRBV27; size: few; length: 13; D: .; CDR3: CASKGENTGELFF; DNA: TGTGCCAGCAAAGGGGAGAACACCGGGGAGCTGTTTTTT
J: TRBJ2-5; V: TRBV14; size: medium-sized; length: 16; D: TRBD1; CDR3: CASSHPGQVAQETQYF; DNA: TGTGCCAGCAGCCACCCCGGACAGGTGGCCCAAGAGACCCAGTACTTC
J: TRBJ1-5; V: TRBV6-1; size: few; length: 13; D: .; CDR3: CASSESRAQPQHF; DNA: TGTGCCAGCAGTGAATCCAGGGCCCAGCCCCAGCATTTT
J: TRBJ2-2; V: TRBV19; size: .; length: 14; D: TRBD1; CDR3: CASGDRGYTGELFF; DNA: TGTGCCAGTGGGGACAGGGGGTACACCGGGGAGCTGTTTTTT
J: TRBJ2-2; V: TRBV10-1; size: .; length: 16; D: TRBD2; CDR3: CASSESSGANTGELFF; DNA: TGCGCCAGCAGTGAGTCTAGCGGGGCGAACACCGGGGAGCTGTTTTTT
J: TRBJ2-2; V: TRBV11-2; size: .; length: 17; D: TRBD1; CDR3: CASSPRAGTGGTGELFF; DNA: TGTGCCAGCAGCCCCAGGGCCGGGACAGGGGGCACCGGGGAGCTGTTTTTT
J: TRBJ2-3; V: TRBV24-1; size: medium-sized; length: 14; D: .; CDR3: CATRLGELTDTQYF; DNA: TGTGCCACCAGACTAGGGGAATTGACAGATACGCAGTATTTT
J: TRBJ1-5; V: TRBV6-7; size: few; length: 13; D: TRBD1; CDR3: CASRRQGMVPQHF; DNA: TGTGCCAGCAGGCGACAGGGAATGGTGCCCCAGCATTTT
J: TRBJ2-2; V: TRBV6-1; size: .; length: 14; D: .; CDR3: CASRTGVFTGELFF; DNA: TGTGCCAGCAGAACTGGGGTTTTCACCGGGGAGCTGTTTTTT
J: TRBJ1-5; V: TRBV29-1; size: .; length: 14; D: .; CDR3: CSVAQGNSNQPQHF; DNA: TGCAGCGTTGCCCAGGGGAATAGCAATCAGCCCCAGCATTTT
J: TRBJ1-6; V: TRBV20-1; size: .; length: 17; D: .; CDR3: CSARGTVGFASDSPLHF; DNA: TGCAGTGCTAGAGGGACGGTGGGATTTGCGTCTGATTCACCCCTCCACTTT
J: TRBJ1-2; V: TRBV5-1; size: .; length: 14; D: .; CDR3: CASSLGTANYGYTF; DNA: TGCGCCAGCAGCTTGGGGACAGCTAACTATGGCTACACCTTC
J: TRBJ1-5; V: TRBV6-1; size: .; length: 15; D: TRBD1; CDR3: CASSKRGTGSQPQHF; DNA: TGTGCCAGCAGCAAGAGGGGGACAGGGTCTCAGCCCCAGCATTTT
J: TRBJ2-2; V: TRBV20-1; size: .; length: 16; D: .; CDR3: CSASRPTGANTGELFF; DNA: TGCAGTGCATCTCGGCCCACTGGGGCGAACACCGGGGAGCTGTTTTTT
J: TRBJ1-6; V: TRBV15; size: once; length: 15; D: .; CDR3: CATRMPGQNNSLLHF; DNA: TGTGCCACCAGAATGCCTGGACAGAACAATTCACTCCTCCACTTT
J: TRBJ2-3; V: TRBV21-1; size: .; length: 17; D: .; CDR3: CASSKYVAKNRGDTQYF; DNA: TGTGCCAGCAGCAAATACGTGGCCAAGAACCGCGGGGATACGCAGTATTTT
J: TRBJ1-1; V: TRBV2; size: .; length: 14; D: .; CDR3: CASTGGGVNTEAFF; DNA: TGTGCCAGCACCGGGGGAGGGGTGAACACTGAAGCTTTCTTT
J: TRBJ1-5; V: TRBV28; size: .; length: 16; D: TRBD1; CDR3: CASSPTLGTGVQPQHF; DNA: TGTGCCAGCAGCCCCACCCTCGGGACAGGGGTTCAGCCCCAGCATTTT